A single sample gave rise to the 32 T cell receptor beta chains below, sequenced in a study of cytomegalovirus exposure and HLA in healthy donors. The PCR employed 60 Vbeta primers together with 13 Jbeta primers. Assay: immunoSEQ multiplex PCR; the TCRdb copy retains only in-frame clones and omits some. Found here are roughly 84,000 clones; the top ten clones hold about 0.6%. Source material: PBMCs. The receptors originated from a middle-aged man in good health and CMV-seronegative.

The chain uses TRBV6-5 and TRBJ1-5, with D unclear. Germline V gene lookup returns CDR1 MNHEY and CDR2 SVGAGI. The CDR3 contains 15 residues. Trimming cost V 5 bases and J 2 bases, with 13 bases left between them. The chain's CDR3 is CASSLRRSRNQPQHF. Here the CDR3 DNA reads TGTGCCAGCAGTCTCCGGCGGTCTCGCAATCAGCCCCAGCATTTT.

The rearrangement links TRBV5-5 to TRBJ2-7; 9 positions agree with TRBD1. CDR3 size: 15 residues. CDR1 and CDR2 from the germline V gene are SGHKS and YYEKEE (reference sequence). The J segment lost 3 bases and the V segment lost 5 bases, leaving 9 bases of the junction unmatched. The CDR3 is CASRDRGSRNYEQYF. DNA for the CDR3: TGTGCCAGCAGGGACAGGGGAAGCAGGAACTACGAGCAGTACTTC.

The chain carries TRBV6-6 and TRBJ1-5; D call uncertain. V shed 4 bases and J shed 7 bases, with 8 bases lying between them. CDR1 and CDR2 (germline): MNHNY, SVGAGI (reference sequence). CDR3 size: 12 residues. The CDR3 loop is CASSFAAQPQHF. In DNA form, the CDR3 reads TGTGCCAGCAGTTTCGCGGCCCAGCCCCAGCATTTT.

V is TRBV7-9 and J is TRBJ2-1; 8 bases fit TRBD2. Germline-derived CDR1 and CDR2 are SEHNR and FQNEAQ (reference sequence). The CDR3 is 15 residues long. V was clipped by 1 base and J by 7 bases; unmatched bases: 6. CDR3 nucleotide sequence: TGTGCCAGCAGCTTAGACGGGGGGGCCTGGAATGAGCAGTTCTTC. Protein: CASSLDGGAWNEQFF.

The chain links TRBV7-3 to TRBJ2-2; D gene uncertain. Germline V CDR1 and CDR2: SGHTA, FQGTGA. The V gene lost 5 bases and the J gene lost 5 bases, with 12 bases spanning the gap. This CDR3 contains 14 residues. The DNA of the CDR3 is TGTGCCAGCAGCGGAGCCCCTGGGACCGGGGAGCTGTTTTTT. It encodes CASSGAPGTGELFF. The full variable domain, in which reference TRBV7-3 and TRBJ2-2 provide the parts outside the CDR3, is GAGVSQTPSNKVTEKGKYVELRCDPISGHTALYWYRQSLGQGPEFLIYFQGTGAADDSGLPNDRFFAVRPEGSVSTLKIQRTERGDSAVYLCASSGAPGTGELFFGEGSRLTVL.

The CDR3 is CASSSPFSGGQETQYF. CDR3 in DNA: TGTGCCAGCAGTTCCCCCTTCTCGGGGGGGCAAGAGACCCAGTACTTC. The chain employs TRBV27 and TRBJ2-5; TRBD2 matches 8 bases. V lost 4 bases, J lost 2 bases, and 9 bases stayed unmatched. Germline V gene sequence: CDR1 MNHEY, CDR2 SMNVEV (reference sequence). The CDR3 has 16 residues.

This chain links TRBV6-6 with TRBJ2-5; 11 bases fit TRBD1. This CDR3 contains 15 residues. V was pared by 5 bases and J by 4 bases, with 6 bases of the junction left unmatched. In germline, CDR1 is MNHNY, CDR2 SVGAGI (reference sequence). CDR3 sequence: CASSPWTGGIETQYF. The DNA of the CDR3 is TGTGCCAGCAGTCCCTGGACAGGGGGCATAGAGACCCAGTACTTC.

This rearrangement joins TRBV29-1 to TRBJ2-7; tentative D call: TRBD1 (5 bases). The germline V gene has CDR1 SQVTM and CDR2 ANQGSEA. The V end lost 6 bases, the J end lost 1 base, and 16 bases lay between the germline ends. There are 14 residues in the CDR3. CDR3 region: CSVVGPGISYEQYF. CDR3 DNA: TGCAGCGTCGTAGGGCCAGGGATTTCCTACGAGCAGTACTTC.

This sequence joins TRBV5-1 and TRBJ2-7; TRBD1 matches at 7 bases. V was pared by 5 bases and J by 3 bases, with 8 bases of the junction left unmatched. The CDR3 is made up of 14 amino acids. From germline, CDR1 is SGHRS and CDR2 YFSETQ. The CDR3 reads CASRGSGQDYEQYF. CDR3 nucleotides: TGCGCCAGCAGGGGTTCCGGACAGGACTACGAGCAGTACTTC.

The genes are TRBV6-1 and TRBJ1-6, with D perhaps TRBD1 (5 bases). The CDR3 is 17 amino acids. V gave up 4 bases and J gave up 7 bases, with 20 bases separating them. Germline V gene data show CDR1 as MNHNS and CDR2 as SASEGT. CDR3 residues: CASSGRALGTDNSPLHF. The CDR3 nucleotides read TGTGCCAGCAGTGGAAGGGCTCTTGGGACTGACAATTCACCCCTCCACTTT.

This rearrangement joins TRBV5-1 to TRBJ1-5; D call uncertain. CDR3 length equals 14 residues. Per the germline V gene, CDR1 is SGHRS and CDR2 is YFSETQ. V was shortened by 2 bases and J by 3 bases, with 9 bases between the two germline ends. CDR3 amino acids: CASSFSGINQPQHF. As DNA, the CDR3 is TGCGCCAGCAGCTTCTCGGGGATCAATCAGCCCCAGCATTTT.

The chain couples TRBV28 to TRBJ2-5, with TRBD2 matching 8 bases. V shed 3 bases, J shed 1 base, and the junction held 10 bases outside the gene matches. From germline, CDR1 is MDHEN and CDR2 SYDVKM. This CDR3 comprises 17 residues. The CDR3 DNA reads TGTGCCAGCAGTTTGATCCGGGGGCTAGCGGGCCAAGAGACCCAGTACTTC. Its translation is CASSLIRGLAGQETQYF.

The chain uses TRBV5-1 and TRBJ2-3; D is uncertain. Trimming removed 3 bases at V and 9 bases at J, with 17 bases between. The CDR3 is 14 residues long. Germline V gene sequence: CDR1 SGHRS, CDR2 YFSETQ. This chain's CDR3 is CASSSPGVFDTQYF. The CDR3 nucleotides read TGCGCCAGCAGCTCCCCTGGAGTTTTTGACACGCAGTATTTT.

V usage is TRBV6-5 and J usage is TRBJ2-3; TRBD2 agrees at 7 bases. Germline V gives CDR1 MNHEY, CDR2 SVGAGI. V trimming: 6 bases; J trimming: 15 bases; junction bases outside the gene matches: 15. There are 13 residues in the CDR3. DNA of the CDR3: TGTGCCAGCAGACAGGCCTTGACTAGCCGGACCTATTTT. The encoded protein is CASRQALTSRTYF.

This chain links TRBV19 with TRBJ2-7; TRBD1 agrees at 7 bases. There are 12 residues in the CDR3. After removal of 4 bases from V and 3 bases from J, the junction contained 0 bases not matched to a gene. Looked up from germline, CDR1 is LNHDA and CDR2 is SQIVND (reference sequence). CDR3 amino acids: CASSRTGYEQYF. DNA of the CDR3: TGTGCCAGTAGTAGGACAGGCTACGAGCAGTACTTC.

V and J are TRBV5-1 and TRBJ1-6; D ambiguous. There are 15 residues in the CDR3. Germline loops: CDR1 SGHRS, CDR2 YFSETQ. V lost 0 bases to trimming and J lost 7 bases, with 11 bases between them. The CDR3 reads CASSLGSSSNSPLHF. The CDR3, as DNA: TGCGCCAGCAGCTTGGGCTCCAGTAGCAATTCACCCCTCCACTTT. Filled out from reference TRBV5-1 and TRBJ1-6, the complete variable domain reads KAGVTQTPRYLIKTRGQQVTLSCSPISGHRSVSWYQQTPGQGLQFLFEYFSETQRNKGNFPGRFSGRQFSNSRSEMNVSTLELGDSALYLCASSLGSSSNSPLHFGNGTRLTVT.

The CDR3 loop is CASSPAGTGTYNEQFF. The DNA of the CDR3 is TGTGCCAGCAGTCCTGCCGGGACAGGGACCTACAATGAGCAGTTCTTC. V and J are TRBV6-6 and TRBJ2-1, with 9 bases identical to TRBD1. The CDR3 consists of 16 residues. The trim removed 5 bases at V and 2 bases at J, leaving 7 bases unmatched. Germline V gene sequence: CDR1 MNHNY, CDR2 SVGAGI (reference sequence).

V gene TRBV19 combines with J gene TRBJ2-5; 7 bases match TRBD1. The CDR3 has 15 residues. V was pared by 5 bases and J by 1 base, with 7 bases of the junction left unmatched. Germline assignment: CDR1 LNHDA and CDR2 SQIVND (reference sequence). The CDR3 nucleotides read TGTGCCAGTAGTCAAGAGGGACAGCCCCAAGAGACCCAGTACTTC. Translating gives CASSQEGQPQETQYF.

J is TRBJ1-6 and V is TRBV7-9; no definite D call. The germline gives CDR1 SEHNR, CDR2 FQNEAQ (reference sequence). CDR3 length: 13 amino acids. V gave up 1 base and J gave up 8 bases, with 6 bases separating them. The CDR3 DNA reads TGTGCCAGCAGCTTAGAGGGAGATTCACCCCTCCACTTT. This gives the protein CASSLEGDSPLHF.

The chain carries TRBV11-2 and TRBJ2-5; D is undetermined. Germline lookup yields CDR1 SGHAT and CDR2 FQNNGV. Trimming took off 3 bases at V and 2 bases at J, with 16 bases between the two ends. The CDR3 spans 16 residues. CDR3 DNA: TGTGCCAGCAGCTTCAGCCTATCGACACCTCAAGAGACCCAGTACTTC. It encodes CASSFSLSTPQETQYF.

The chain is built from TRBV15 and TRBJ2-7, with D perhaps matching TRBD1 (5 bases). V was shortened by 0 bases and J by 3 bases, with 12 bases between the two germline ends. The CDR3 has 15 amino acids. Germline assignment: CDR1 LNHNV and CDR2 YYDKDF (reference sequence). The CDR3 is CATSRDRAQGYEQYF. As DNA, the CDR3 is TGTGCCACCAGCAGAGATCGGGCTCAGGGCTACGAGCAGTACTTC. Looking up the rest from reference TRBV15 and TRBJ2-7 gives the full variable domain: DAMVIQNPRYQVTQFGKPVTLSCSQTLNHNVMYWYQQKSSQAPKLLFHYYDKDFNNEADTPDNFQSRRPNTSFCFLDIRSPGLGDTAMYLCATSRDRAQGYEQYFGPGTRLTVT.

In regard to this clone: The junction and the germline gene differ at one end; a read error may be behind it. CDR3 coding DNA: TGTGCCACCAGCGGAGAAGGGAGTTGGGAGACCCAGTACTTC. Residues: CATSGEGSWETQYF. The chain joins TRBV15 to TRBJ2-5; D is possibly TRBD2 (5 bases). Per the germline V gene, CDR1 is LNHNV and CDR2 is YYDKDF (reference sequence). CDR3 length: 14 residues. The full variable domain, completed using reference TRBV15 and TRBJ2-5, is DAMVIQNPRYQVTQFGKPVTLSCSQTLNHNVMYWYQQKSSQAPKLLFHYYDKDFNNEADTPDNFQSRRPNTSFCFLDIRSPGLGDTAMYLCATSGEGSWETQYFGPGTRLLVL.

This sequence joins TRBV30 and TRBJ1-2; the match to TRBD1 covers 8 bases. Germline values: CDR1 GTSNPN, CDR2 SVGIG (reference sequence). The length of the CDR3 is 12 residues. This CDR3 is CALQGANYGYTF. The CDR3 coding sequence is TGTGCACTACAGGGGGCTAACTATGGCTACACCTTC.

In regard to this clone: A junction boundary mismatches the germline segment, possibly from a read error. CDR3 in amino acids: CASSLLGLKDGGDTIYF. The DNA for the CDR3 is TGTGCCAGCAGTTTATTGGGACTCAAGGACGGTGGAGACACCATATATTTT. This chain joins TRBV28 and TRBJ1-3; D might be TRBD1 (5 bases). Germline assignment: CDR1 MDHEN and CDR2 SYDVKM. The CDR3 sequence is 17 residues long.

V gene TRBV18 combines with J gene TRBJ1-3, with D possibly being TRBD1 (6 bases). Germline V gene sequence: CDR1 KGHSH, CDR2 LQKENI. CDR3 size: 16 residues. The V end lost 3 bases, the J end lost 4 bases, and 16 bases lay between the germline ends. The chain's CDR3 is CASSPYDRLPGNTIYF. CDR3 sequence (DNA): TGTGCCAGCTCACCTTACGACAGGCTACCGGGAAACACCATATATTTT.

The chain joins TRBV29-1 to TRBJ1-5; D is possibly TRBD1 (6 bases). Germline-derived CDR1 and CDR2 are SQVTM and ANQGSEA. The CDR3 is 14 residues long. V lost 6 bases to trimming and J lost 0 bases, with 12 bases between them. The CDR3 DNA is TGCAGCGTAAGCCAGGGGTATAGCAATCAGCCCCAGCATTTT. Translating it yields CSVSQGYSNQPQHF.

The V and J genes are TRBV28 and TRBJ1-5; 7 bases align to TRBD1. The CDR3 consists of 15 residues. V was clipped by 6 bases and J by 2 bases; unmatched bases: 7. Per the germline V gene, CDR1 is MDHEN and CDR2 is SYDVKM. The CDR3 coding sequence is TGTGCCAGCAGGGGGCCTGGACAGGGCAATCAGCCCCAGCATTTT. Its translation is CASRGPGQGNQPQHF.

The chain couples TRBV28 to TRBJ1-2; D perhaps matches TRBD1 (6 bases). Deletions cut 6 bases from V and 6 bases from J, with 11 bases between. The CDR3 has 12 residues. The germline CDR1 and CDR2 sequences are MDHEN and SYDVKM. The CDR3 DNA sequence: TGTGCCAGCAGGCCCCAGGGGCATGGCTACACCTTC. This encodes CASRPQGHGYTF.

The chain recombines TRBV18 with TRBJ2-1; tentative D call: TRBD1 (5 bases). The V end was cut by 3 bases, the J end by 3 bases, with 6 bases between. This CDR3 is 13 amino acids long. The germline V gene encodes CDR1 KGHSH and CDR2 LQKENI. The CDR3 coding sequence is TGTGCCAGCTCACCCACAGGCTACAATGAGCAGTTCTTC. Its protein product is CASSPTGYNEQFF.

This rearrangement joins TRBV6-5 to TRBJ2-7; D may be TRBD1 (6 bases). There are 13 residues in the CDR3. Trimming cost V 6 bases and J 7 bases, with 16 bases left between them. CDR1 is MNHEY, CDR2 SVGAGI, per germline. The CDR3 DNA reads TGTGCCAGCAGAGAGACAGGTCGCGAGGAGCAGTACTTC. Translated: CASRETGREEQYF.

This rearrangement joins TRBV6-4 to TRBJ2-1; 9 bases are shared with TRBD1. CDR1 and CDR2 (germline): MRHNA, SNTAGT. Losses at the gene ends were 2 bases for V and 10 bases for J; bases not matched to a gene: 9. The CDR3 runs 15 residues. CDR3: CASSDRIQGAMEQFF. The CDR3 bases are TGTGCCAGCAGTGACCGCATACAGGGGGCAATGGAGCAGTTCTTC.

This chain links TRBV4-1 with TRBJ1-1; no clear D gene. CDR1 and CDR2 (germline): MGHRA, YSYEKL. V shed 0 bases and J shed 2 bases, with 7 bases lying between them. CDR3 length: 14 residues. DNA for the CDR3: TGCGCCAGCAGCCAAGATTATCTAAACACTGAAGCTTTCTTT. It specifies CASSQDYLNTEAFF.